This T cell receptor beta chain was retrieved from a study of blood T cells in healthy people across ages. Looking at the study overall: The capture of about one barcoded beta molecule per two T cells was achieved by template switching. Study-wide results and limits: Researchers judged that diversity estimates from one million T cells fell short of true values. Shifts in expanded clonotypes may have been confounded by donor CMV status, which was unknown.

With a J-beta primer mix and a sample-barcoded 5' primer, a second PCR ran about 7 to 11 cycles. TCRdb re-derived calls from the 5' RACE reads in MiXCR, one entry per CDR3 protein. Counted here are some 690,000 distinct CDR3 sequences, 20% to 25% occurring once; the ten biggest clones make up roughly a fifth. About this clonotype: Its matching antigen is unknown.

Germline V gene lookup returns CDR1 DFQATT and CDR2 SNEGSKA (reference sequence). V was cut by 1 base and J by 0 bases, with 0 bases left in between. This CDR3 has 11 residues. The genes are TRBV20-1 and TRBJ1-2; D is unresolved. This receptor was taken from a man between 65 and 85 years old in good health. Sequencing was done on a sample of blood. The CDR3 nucleotides read TGCAGTGCTAGAGCTAACTATGGCTACACCTTC. Translated, it gives CSARANYGYTF.